The clone carrying this TCR beta chain was found a few times. The data were taken from a study of identical twins. Trimming shortened V by 7 bases and J by 0 bases, and 13 bases separated the two germline ends. The CDR3 has 14 residues. Germline V CDR1 and CDR2: SGHRS, YFSETQ. From the 5' RACE reads, TCRdb called clonotypes with MiXCR, one entry per CDR3 protein. The profile shows about 890,000 distinct CDR3 sequences, 9% to 15% of them singletons. This same sample was also part of a study on yellow fever vaccine responses in identical twins.

Sequencing used PBMCs. The chain carries TRBV5-1 and TRBJ1-1; D perhaps matches TRBD1 (6 bases). This clonotype was sampled from a woman under 30 in good health. CDR3 sequence (DNA): TGCGCCAGCGCCCTTGGGGGGCTGAACACTGAAGCTTTCTTT. Translating it yields CASALGGLNTEAFF.